These T cell receptor beta chains were read from a single sample in a study of vaccination and CD4 T cells after COVID-19. MiXCR was run by TCRdb on the PCR reads, yielding one entry per CDR3 protein. The sample contains about 18,000 distinct CDR3 sequences, approximately 59% of which appear only once. The source was CD4+ T cells from blood, collected before SARS-CoV-2 vaccination. The receptors were sampled from a human donor who had recovered from COVID-19. Each CDR3 is given with its conserved first and last residue. D genes are given only for firm matches. Not all rows give a size; the values are once, few, many and, for expanded clones, a class.

>TRBV15|NA|TRBJ2-5|NA
TGTGCCACCAGCAGAGTTCCCAGCCGACTATTCCAAGAGACCCAGTACTTC
CATSRVPSRLFQETQYF
>TRBV7-8|NA|TRBJ2-7|NA
TGTGCCAGCAGCCCCGTAAGGGTCGACGAGCAGTACTTC
CASSPVRVDEQYF
>TRBV10-3|TRBD2|TRBJ2-7|NA
TGTGCCATCAGTGAGTCCGGGGCTAGCGGAGGCCGCTCCTACGAGCAGTACTTC
CAISESGASGGRSYEQYF
>TRBV29-1|NA|TRBJ2-7|NA
TGCAGCGTTCGGGGCAGGCTAACCTACGAGCAGTACTTC
CSVRGRLTYEQYF
>TRBV20-1|NA|TRBJ2-5|few
TGCAGTGCTAGTCTGGGGGAGACCCAGTACTTC
CSASLGETQYF
>TRBV19|TRBD1|TRBJ1-1|NA
TGTGCCAGTAGTATAGGACAGGGGGCTGAAGCTTTCTTT
CASSIGQGAEAFF
>TRBV5-4|TRBD1|TRBJ1-2|once
TGTGCCAGCAGCTTGGAAGGGGGCCGGGATGGCTACACCTTC
CASSLEGGRDGYTF
>TRBV19|NA|TRBJ1-6|NA
TGTGCCAGTAAAACATCCGTTTGGGGTAATTCACCCCTCCACTTT
CASKTSVWGNSPLHF
>TRBV24-1|TRBD1|TRBJ2-1|NA
TGTGCCACCAGTGAGACAGGGTCAAGCGGCTCCTACAATGAGCAGTTCTTC
CATSETGSSGSYNEQFF
>TRBV5-1|NA|TRBJ2-7|NA
TGCGCCAGCAGCTTGGATGCAGGGGTCCGTCACGAGCAGTACTTC
CASSLDAGVRHEQYF
>TRBV28|NA|TRBJ2-5|few
TGTGCCAGCAGTGACAGTCATGGGGAGACCCAGTACTTC
CASSDSHGETQYF
>TRBV20-1|TRBD1|TRBJ1-2|NA
TGCAGTGCTATTCGAGGTACAGGGGACTATGGCTACACCTTC
CSAIRGTGDYGYTF
>TRBV4-1|NA|TRBJ2-5|once
TGCGCCAGCAGCCAATCCCCCGGGCAGCGTGAGACCCAGTACTTC
CASSQSPGQRETQYF
>TRBV30|TRBD2|TRBJ2-2|NA
TGTGCCTGGACTAGCGGTAGTAACACCGGGGAGCTGTTTTTT
CAWTSGSNTGELFF
>TRBV11-3|TRBD1|TRBJ2-7|NA
TGTGCCAGCAGCTTAACTCCGGTGGGACAGATACCGAGAGGCTACGAGCAGTACTTC
CASSLTPVGQIPRGYEQYF
>TRBV7-3|TRBD2|TRBJ2-2|NA
TGTGCCAGCAGCTTACGTTCAGCGGGAGGGCCCATTGGGGAGCTGTTTTTT
CASSLRSAGGPIGELFF
>TRBV12-3/TRBV12-4|TRBD1|TRBJ1-5|few
TGTGCCAGCAGTCGCGAGCCGACAGGGCGGCAGCCCCAGCATTTT
CASSREPTGRQPQHF
>TRBV7-6|NA|TRBJ2-5|few
TGTGCCAGCAGCTTACAGGGGGAGACCCAGTACTTC
CASSLQGETQYF
>TRBV19|TRBD1|TRBJ1-5|few
TGTGCCAGTAACTCGGACAGGGTTGGTGGACAGCCCCAGCATTTT
CASNSDRVGGQPQHF
>TRBV2|TRBD2|TRBJ2-1|NA
TGTGCCAGCAGTGAAGAACTAGCGGGAGCTGGTGAGCAGTTCTTC
CASSEELAGAGEQFF
>TRBV6-5|TRBD1|TRBJ2-5|few
TGTGCCAGCAGTTCAGGGGGAGAGGAGACCCAGTACTTC
CASSSGGEETQYF
>TRBV7-2|TRBD2|TRBJ2-2|few
TGTGCCAGCAGCTTAATGAGTAGCGGGAGTTCCGGGGAGCTGTTTTTT
CASSLMSSGSSGELFF
>TRBV4-1|NA|TRBJ2-5|once
TGCGCCAGCAGCCTTACGGGACTGAGGGAGACCCAGTACTTC
CASSLTGLRETQYF
>TRBV20-1|TRBD2|TRBJ2-3|few
TGCAGTGCTCGGTATAGCGGGAGCACAGATACGCAGTATTTT
CSARYSGSTDTQYF
>TRBV6-2/TRBV6-3|NA|TRBJ1-1|NA
TGTGCCAGCAGTTATGCAGGGGACTCTGAAGCTTTCTTT
CASSYAGDSEAFF
>TRBV27|NA|TRBJ2-7|NA
TGTGCCAGCAGCCCCGGGACAGGCCTCAGACTAGCCGAATTTTCCGAGCAGTACTTC
CASSPGTGLRLAEFSEQYF
>TRBV6-1|TRBD1|TRBJ2-3|NA
TGTGCCAGCAGTAGGACAGGAGCAGATACGCAGTATTTT
CASSRTGADTQYF
>TRBV20-1|TRBD1|TRBJ1-6|few
TGCAGTGCTAGAGAGCCGGGACAGGATAATTCACCCCTCCACTTT
CSAREPGQDNSPLHF
>TRBV29-1|NA|TRBJ2-3|NA
TGCAGCGTTGAAGTCCGAGGGGTTGCGGGGTATACGCAGTATTTT
CSVEVRGVAGYTQYF
>TRBV7-2|TRBD1|TRBJ1-5|NA
TGTGCCAGCAGCTCGGGACAGGGGTTTCAGCCCCAGCATTTT
CASSSGQGFQPQHF
>TRBV27|NA|TRBJ2-2|NA
TGTGCCAGCAGCCCCGACAGGCTGAACACCGGGGAGCTGTTTTTT
CASSPDRLNTGELFF
>TRBV20-1|TRBD2|TRBJ2-3|NA
TGCAGTGCTCCGGGACTAGCGGGAGGGAAGGCGTATACAGATACGCAGTATTTT
CSAPGLAGGKAYTDTQYF
>TRBV7-2|NA|TRBJ1-5|few
TGTGCCAGCAGCTTAGCACAGGCCTTGGGGCCCCAGCATTTT
CASSLAQALGPQHF